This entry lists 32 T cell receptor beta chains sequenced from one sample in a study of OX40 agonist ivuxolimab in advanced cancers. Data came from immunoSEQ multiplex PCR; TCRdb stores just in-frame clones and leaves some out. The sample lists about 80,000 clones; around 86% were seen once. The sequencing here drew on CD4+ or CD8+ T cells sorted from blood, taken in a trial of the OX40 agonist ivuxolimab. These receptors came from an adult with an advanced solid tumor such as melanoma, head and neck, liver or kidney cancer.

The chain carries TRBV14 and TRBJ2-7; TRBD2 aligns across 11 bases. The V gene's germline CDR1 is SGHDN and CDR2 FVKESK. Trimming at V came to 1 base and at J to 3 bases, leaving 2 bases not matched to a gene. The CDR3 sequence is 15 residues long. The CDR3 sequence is CASSQASGRFYEQYF. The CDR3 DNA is TGTGCCAGCAGCCAAGCTAGCGGGAGGTTCTACGAGCAGTACTTC.

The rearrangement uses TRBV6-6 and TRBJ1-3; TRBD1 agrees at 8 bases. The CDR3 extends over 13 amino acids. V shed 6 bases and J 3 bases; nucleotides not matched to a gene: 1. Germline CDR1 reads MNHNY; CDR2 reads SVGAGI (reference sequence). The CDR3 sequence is CASRQGDGNTIYF. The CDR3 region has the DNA TGTGCCAGCAGACAGGGGGATGGAAACACCATATATTTT.

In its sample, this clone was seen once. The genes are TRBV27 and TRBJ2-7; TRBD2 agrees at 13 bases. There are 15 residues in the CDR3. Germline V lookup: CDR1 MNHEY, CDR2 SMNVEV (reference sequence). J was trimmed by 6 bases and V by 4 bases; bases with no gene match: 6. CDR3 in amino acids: CASSSTSGRGAEQYF. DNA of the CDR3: TGTGCCAGCAGTTCCACTAGCGGGAGGGGAGCCGAGCAGTACTTC.

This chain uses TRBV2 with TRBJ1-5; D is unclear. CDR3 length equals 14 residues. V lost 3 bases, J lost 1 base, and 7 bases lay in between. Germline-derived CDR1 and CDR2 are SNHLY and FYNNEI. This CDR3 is CASSEFVSNQPQHF. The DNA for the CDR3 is TGTGCCAGCAGTGAGTTTGTCAGCAATCAGCCCCAGCATTTT.

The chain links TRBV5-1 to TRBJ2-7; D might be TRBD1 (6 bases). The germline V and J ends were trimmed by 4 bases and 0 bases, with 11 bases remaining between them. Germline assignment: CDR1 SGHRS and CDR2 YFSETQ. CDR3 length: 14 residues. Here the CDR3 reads CASSGGQSSYEQYF. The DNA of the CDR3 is TGCGCCAGCAGCGGTGGACAGAGCTCCTACGAGCAGTACTTC.

The CDR3 DNA reads TGCAGCGCCGCCGGGACAGCGAGCTCCTACGAGCAGTACTTC. Translated: CSAAGTASSYEQYF. This chain uses TRBV29-1 with TRBJ2-7; TRBD1 aligns across 7 bases. Germline CDR1 and CDR2: SQVTM and ANQGSEA. Losses at the gene ends were 7 bases for V and 0 bases for J; bases not matched to a gene: 9. This CDR3 has 14 residues.

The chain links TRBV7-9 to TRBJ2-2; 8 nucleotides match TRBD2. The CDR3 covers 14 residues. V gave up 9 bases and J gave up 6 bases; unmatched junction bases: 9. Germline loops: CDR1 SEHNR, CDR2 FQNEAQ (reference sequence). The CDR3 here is CASRGGAGAGELFF. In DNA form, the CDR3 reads TGTGCCAGTAGGGGCGGAGCGGGAGCCGGGGAGCTGTTTTTT.

Here the CDR3 reads CASSDRSNYGYTF. The CDR3 bases are TGTGCCAGCAGCGACAGGTCTAACTATGGCTACACCTTC. This chain joins TRBV14 and TRBJ1-2, with a tentative D call TRBD1 (6 bases). CDR3 length: 13 amino acids. V was cut by 5 bases and J by 0 bases, with 7 bases left in between. Per the germline V gene, CDR1 is SGHDN and CDR2 is FVKESK.

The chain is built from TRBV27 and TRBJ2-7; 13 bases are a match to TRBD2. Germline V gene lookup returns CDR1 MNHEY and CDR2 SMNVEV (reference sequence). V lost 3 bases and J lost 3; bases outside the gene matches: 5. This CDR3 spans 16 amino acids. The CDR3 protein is CASSFTWTSGSYEQYF. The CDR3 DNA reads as TGTGCCAGCAGTTTCACCTGGACTAGCGGGAGCTACGAGCAGTACTTC.

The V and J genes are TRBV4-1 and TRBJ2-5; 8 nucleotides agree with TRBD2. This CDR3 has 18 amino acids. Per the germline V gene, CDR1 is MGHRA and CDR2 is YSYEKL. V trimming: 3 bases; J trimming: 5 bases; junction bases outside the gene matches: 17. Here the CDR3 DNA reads TGCGCCAGCAGCCACCCTACCTCACCGGGACTAGAATGGGAGACCCAGTACTTC. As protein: CASSHPTSPGLEWETQYF.

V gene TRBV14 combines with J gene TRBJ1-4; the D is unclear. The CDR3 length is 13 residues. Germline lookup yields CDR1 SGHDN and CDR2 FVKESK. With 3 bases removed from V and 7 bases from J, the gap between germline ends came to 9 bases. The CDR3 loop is CASSQGRGEKLFF. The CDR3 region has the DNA TGTGCCAGCAGCCAGGGGAGAGGTGAAAAACTGTTTTTT.

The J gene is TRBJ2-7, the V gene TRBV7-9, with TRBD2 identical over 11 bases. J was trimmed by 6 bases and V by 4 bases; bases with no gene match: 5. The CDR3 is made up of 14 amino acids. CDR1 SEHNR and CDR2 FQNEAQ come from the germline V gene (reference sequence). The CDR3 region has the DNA TGTGCCAGCAGCTCGCTAGCGGGAGGAGCCGAGCAGTACTTC. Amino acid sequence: CASSSLAGGAEQYF.

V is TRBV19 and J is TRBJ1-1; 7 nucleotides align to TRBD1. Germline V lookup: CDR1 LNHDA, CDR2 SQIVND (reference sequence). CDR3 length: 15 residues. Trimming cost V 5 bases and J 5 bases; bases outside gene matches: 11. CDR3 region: CASSGKTGVRTEAFF. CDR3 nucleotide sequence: TGTGCCAGTAGTGGAAAAACAGGGGTGAGGACTGAAGCTTTCTTT.

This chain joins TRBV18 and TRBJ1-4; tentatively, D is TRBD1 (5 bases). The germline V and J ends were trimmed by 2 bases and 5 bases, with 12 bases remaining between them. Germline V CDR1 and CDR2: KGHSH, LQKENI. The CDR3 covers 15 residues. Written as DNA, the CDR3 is TGTGCCAGCTCACCAGCCCGCGCAGGGAATGAAAAACTGTTTTTT. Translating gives CASSPARAGNEKLFF.

The CDR3 spells CASSLGGGISSYEQYF. The CDR3 DNA reads TGTGCCAGCAGCTTAGGAGGAGGGATTAGCTCCTACGAGCAGTACTTC. The chain combines TRBV13 with TRBJ2-7, with D possibly being TRBD2 (6 bases). V lost 0 bases and J 0 bases, leaving 12 bases between the germline ends. Germline V CDR1 and CDR2: PRHDT, FYEKMQ (reference sequence). The length of the CDR3 is 16 residues.

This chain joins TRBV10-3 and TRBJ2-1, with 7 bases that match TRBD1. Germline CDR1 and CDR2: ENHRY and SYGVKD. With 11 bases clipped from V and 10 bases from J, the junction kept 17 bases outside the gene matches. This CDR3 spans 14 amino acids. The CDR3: CAVLTGAASKEQFF. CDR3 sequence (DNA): TGTGCCGTTCTAACAGGGGCCGCGTCTAAGGAGCAGTTCTTC.

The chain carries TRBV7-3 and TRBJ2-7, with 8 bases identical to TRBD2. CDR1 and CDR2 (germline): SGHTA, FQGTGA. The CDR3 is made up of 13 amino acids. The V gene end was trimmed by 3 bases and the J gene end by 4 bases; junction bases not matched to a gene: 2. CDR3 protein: CASSFGGGYEQYF. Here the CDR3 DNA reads TGTGCCAGCAGCTTCGGCGGGGGGTACGAGCAGTACTTC.

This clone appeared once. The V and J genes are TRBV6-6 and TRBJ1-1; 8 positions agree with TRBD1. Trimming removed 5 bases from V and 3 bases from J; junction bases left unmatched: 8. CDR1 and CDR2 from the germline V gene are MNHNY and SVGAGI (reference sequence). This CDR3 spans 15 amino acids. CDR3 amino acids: CASSRRTGLYTEAFF. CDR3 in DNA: TGTGCCAGCAGTCGTCGGACAGGGCTGTACACTGAAGCTTTCTTT.

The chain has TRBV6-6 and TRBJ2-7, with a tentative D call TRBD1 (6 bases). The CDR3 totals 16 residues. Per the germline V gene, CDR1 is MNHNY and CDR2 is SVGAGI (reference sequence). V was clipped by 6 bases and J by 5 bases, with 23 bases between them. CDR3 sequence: CASSPPRDNTLNEQYF. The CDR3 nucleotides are TGTGCCAGCAGCCCCCCCCGGGACAACACTTTAAACGAGCAGTACTTC.

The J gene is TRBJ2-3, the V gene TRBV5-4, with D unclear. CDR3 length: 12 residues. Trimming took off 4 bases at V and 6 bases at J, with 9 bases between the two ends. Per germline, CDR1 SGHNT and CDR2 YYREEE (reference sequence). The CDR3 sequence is CASSKTPDTQYF. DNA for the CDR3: TGTGCCAGCAGCAAAACCCCCGATACGCAGTATTTT.

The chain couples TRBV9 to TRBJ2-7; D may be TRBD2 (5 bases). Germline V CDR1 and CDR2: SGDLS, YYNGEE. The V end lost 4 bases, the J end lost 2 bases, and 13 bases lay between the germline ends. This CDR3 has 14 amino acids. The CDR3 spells CASSFGSGTYEQYF. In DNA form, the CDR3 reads TGTGCCAGCAGCTTTGGATCGGGGACCTACGAGCAGTACTTC.

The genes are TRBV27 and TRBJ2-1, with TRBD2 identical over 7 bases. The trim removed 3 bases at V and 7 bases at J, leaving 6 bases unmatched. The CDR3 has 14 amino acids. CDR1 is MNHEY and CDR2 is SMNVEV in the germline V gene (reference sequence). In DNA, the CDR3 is TGTGCCAGCAGTTTGTCTAGCGGAGGGAATGAGCAGTTCTTC. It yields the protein CASSLSSGGNEQFF.

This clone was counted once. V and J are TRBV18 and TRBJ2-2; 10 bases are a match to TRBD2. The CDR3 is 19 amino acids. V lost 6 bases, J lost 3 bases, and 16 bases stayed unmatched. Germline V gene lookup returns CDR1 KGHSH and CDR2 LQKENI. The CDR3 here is CASSPVSLAGSDDTGELFF. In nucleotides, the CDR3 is TGTGCCAGCTCCCCGGTATCACTAGCGGGATCCGATGACACCGGGGAGCTGTTTTTT.

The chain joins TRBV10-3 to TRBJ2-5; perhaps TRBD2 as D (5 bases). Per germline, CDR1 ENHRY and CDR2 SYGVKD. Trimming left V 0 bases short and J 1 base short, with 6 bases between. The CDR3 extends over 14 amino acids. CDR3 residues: CAISESGIQETQYF. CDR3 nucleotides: TGTGCCATCAGTGAGTCCGGGATCCAAGAGACCCAGTACTTC.

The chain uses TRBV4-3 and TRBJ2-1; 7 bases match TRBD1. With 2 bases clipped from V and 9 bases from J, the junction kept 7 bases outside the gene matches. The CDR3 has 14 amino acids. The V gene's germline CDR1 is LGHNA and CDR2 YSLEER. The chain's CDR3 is CASSQFTGDGEQFF. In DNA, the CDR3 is TGCGCCAGCAGCCAATTTACAGGGGACGGTGAGCAGTTCTTC.

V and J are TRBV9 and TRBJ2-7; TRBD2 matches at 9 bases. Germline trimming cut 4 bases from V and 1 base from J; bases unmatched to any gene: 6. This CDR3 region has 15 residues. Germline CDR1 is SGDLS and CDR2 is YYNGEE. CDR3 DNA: TGTGCCAGCAGCCGTGGACTAGCGACATCCTACGAGCAGTACTTC. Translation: CASSRGLATSYEQYF.

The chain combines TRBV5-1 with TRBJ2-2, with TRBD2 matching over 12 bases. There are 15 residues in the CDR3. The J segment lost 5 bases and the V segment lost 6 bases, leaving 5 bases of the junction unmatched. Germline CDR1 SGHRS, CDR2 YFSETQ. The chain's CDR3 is CASMRLAGETGELFF. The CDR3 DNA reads TGCGCCAGCATGCGACTAGCGGGAGAAACCGGGGAGCTGTTTTTT.

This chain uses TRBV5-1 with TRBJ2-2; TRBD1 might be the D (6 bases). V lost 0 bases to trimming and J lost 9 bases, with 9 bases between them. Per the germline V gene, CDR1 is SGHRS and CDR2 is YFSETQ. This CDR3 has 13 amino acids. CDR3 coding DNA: TGCGCCAGCAGCTTGGAGGGGGACCGGGAGCTGTTTTTT. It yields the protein CASSLEGDRELFF.

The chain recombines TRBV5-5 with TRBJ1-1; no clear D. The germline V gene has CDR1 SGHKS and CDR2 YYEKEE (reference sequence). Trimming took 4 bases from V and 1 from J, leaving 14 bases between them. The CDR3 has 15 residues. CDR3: CASSPLGTTNTEAFF. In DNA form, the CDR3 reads TGTGCCAGCAGCCCCCTTGGTACCACGAACACTGAAGCTTTCTTT.

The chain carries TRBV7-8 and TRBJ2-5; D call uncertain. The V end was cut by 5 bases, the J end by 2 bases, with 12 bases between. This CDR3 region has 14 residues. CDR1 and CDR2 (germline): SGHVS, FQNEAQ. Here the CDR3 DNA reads TGTGCCAGCAGCCCCTTAATGGAGCAAGAGACCCAGTACTTC. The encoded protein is CASSPLMEQETQYF.

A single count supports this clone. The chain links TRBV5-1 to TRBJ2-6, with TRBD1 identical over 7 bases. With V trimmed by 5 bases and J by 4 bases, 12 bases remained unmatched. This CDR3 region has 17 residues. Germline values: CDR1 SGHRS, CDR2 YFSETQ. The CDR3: CASSYITGESGANVLTF. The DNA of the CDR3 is TGCGCCAGCAGTTACATCACAGGGGAATCAGGGGCCAACGTCCTGACTTTC.

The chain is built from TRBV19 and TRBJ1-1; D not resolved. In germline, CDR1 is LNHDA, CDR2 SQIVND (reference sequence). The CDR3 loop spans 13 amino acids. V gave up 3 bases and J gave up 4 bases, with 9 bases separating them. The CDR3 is CASSIAGITEAFF. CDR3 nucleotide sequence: TGTGCCAGTAGTATCGCGGGAATCACTGAAGCTTTCTTT.